The 9 T cell receptor beta chains listed next were all sequenced from one sample in a study of blood T cell repertoires in COVID-19. Profiled with immunoSEQ multiplex PCR; TCRdb holds only in-frame clones, not every one. The table records approximately 63,000 clones, 91% of them present only once. Sample: peripheral blood. These receptors were taken from a human donor in a cohort sampled during active COVID-19.

The chain employs TRBV30 and TRBJ2-1, with TRBD2 matching 12 bases. The germline V gene has CDR1 GTSNPN and CDR2 SVGIG (reference sequence). The V and J ends lost 4 bases and 9 bases, in that order; junction bases with no gene match: 4. The CDR3 covers 13 residues. The CDR3 DNA is TGTGCCTGGATGACTAGCGGGGGTACTGAGCAGTTCTTC. Protein product: CAWMTSGGTEQFF.

This clone was found once. A junction end diverges from the germline sequence, so it may reflect a read error. This sequence joins TRBV4-1 and TRBJ2-3; the match to TRBD2 covers 8 bases. CDR3 size: 17 residues. Per the germline V gene, CDR1 is MGHRA and CDR2 is YSYEKL. The CDR3 sequence: CATSRLRGGQATDTQYF. In DNA, the CDR3 is TGCGCCACCAGCCGGCTCCGGGGGGGACAAGCCACAGATACGCAGTATTTT.

This chain connects TRBV27 to TRBJ1-6, with TRBD1 matching 8 bases. The germline gives CDR1 MNHEY, CDR2 SMNVEV (reference sequence). The CDR3 covers 15 residues. V dropped 4 bases and J dropped 9; count of bases not matched to a gene: 8. In DNA, the CDR3 is TGTGCCAGCAGTTCCTTCGGACAGGGAGTTTCACCCCTCCACTTT. The encoded protein is CASSSFGQGVSPLHF.

V and J are TRBV6-4 and TRBJ1-5; no clear D. The CDR3 extends over 13 amino acids. The V gene lost 3 bases and the J gene lost 3 bases, with 6 bases spanning the gap. CDR1 and CDR2 (germline): MRHNA, SNTAGT. The DNA for the CDR3 is TGTGCCAGCAGTGAGTCCGTCAATCAGCCCCAGCATTTT. It codes for CASSESVNQPQHF.

The V call is TRBV5-1, the J call TRBJ1-5, with 8 positions matching TRBD1. V was pared by 0 bases and J by 5 bases, with 4 bases of the junction left unmatched. CDR3 length: 15 amino acids. The germline CDR1 and CDR2 sequences are SGHRS and YFSETQ. The DNA of the CDR3 is TGCGCCAGCAGCTTGGGAGGACAGGGCTATCAGCCCCAGCATTTT. Amino acids: CASSLGGQGYQPQHF.

V and J are TRBV11-2 and TRBJ2-7; D is uncertain. The CDR3 contains 14 residues. Trimming pared 1 base from V and 6 bases from J, leaving 13 bases between. CDR1 and CDR2 from the germline V gene are SGHAT and FQNNGV. The CDR3 region has the DNA TGTGCCAGCAGCTTAGGCCCTCCCCGAGCCGAGCAGTACTTC. It encodes CASSLGPPRAEQYF.

The chain links TRBV7-3 to TRBJ2-1; weak D call: TRBD2 (6 bases). V was trimmed by 5 bases and J by 5 bases, leaving 10 bases between them. Germline values: CDR1 SGHTA, CDR2 FQGTGA. This CDR3 is built from 13 residues. CDR3 in amino acids: CASSVGLNNEQFF. In nucleotides, the CDR3 is TGTGCCAGCAGCGTGGGACTCAACAATGAGCAGTTCTTC. Based on the CDR3 plus reference TRBV7-3 and TRBJ2-1, the full variable domain is GAGVSQTPSNKVTEKGKYVELRCDPISGHTALYWYRQSLGQGPEFLIYFQGTGAADDSGLPNDRFFAVRPEGSVSTLKIQRTERGDSAVYLCASSVGLNNEQFFGPGTRLTVL.

The chain has TRBV3-1 (or the pseudogene TRBV3-2) and TRBJ1-2; 7 bases are shared with TRBD1. J was trimmed by 8 bases and V by 5 bases; bases with no gene match: 11. The length of the CDR3 is 14 residues. Germline CDR1 reads LGHDT; CDR2 reads YNNKEL (reference sequence). The CDR3 region is CASSATGQSVGYTF. For the CDR3, the DNA is TGTGCCAGCAGCGCCACGGGACAGTCGGTAGGCTACACCTTC.

The chain has TRBV2 and TRBJ2-1, with unresolved D. This CDR3 comprises 15 residues. Deletions cut 5 bases from V and 6 bases from J, with 17 bases between. Germline CDR1 SNHLY, CDR2 FYNNEI. CDR3 DNA sequence: TGTGCCAGCAGTTCAAACCCACGCCACGGCAATGAGCAGTTCTTC. Amino acid sequence: CASSSNPRHGNEQFF. Looking up the rest from reference TRBV2 and TRBJ2-1 gives the full variable domain: EPEVTQTPSHQVTQMGQEVILRCVPISNHLYFYWYRQILGQKVEFLVSFYNNEISEKSEIFDDQFSVERPDGSNFTLKIRSTKLEDSAMYFCASSSNPRHGNEQFFGPGTRLTVL.